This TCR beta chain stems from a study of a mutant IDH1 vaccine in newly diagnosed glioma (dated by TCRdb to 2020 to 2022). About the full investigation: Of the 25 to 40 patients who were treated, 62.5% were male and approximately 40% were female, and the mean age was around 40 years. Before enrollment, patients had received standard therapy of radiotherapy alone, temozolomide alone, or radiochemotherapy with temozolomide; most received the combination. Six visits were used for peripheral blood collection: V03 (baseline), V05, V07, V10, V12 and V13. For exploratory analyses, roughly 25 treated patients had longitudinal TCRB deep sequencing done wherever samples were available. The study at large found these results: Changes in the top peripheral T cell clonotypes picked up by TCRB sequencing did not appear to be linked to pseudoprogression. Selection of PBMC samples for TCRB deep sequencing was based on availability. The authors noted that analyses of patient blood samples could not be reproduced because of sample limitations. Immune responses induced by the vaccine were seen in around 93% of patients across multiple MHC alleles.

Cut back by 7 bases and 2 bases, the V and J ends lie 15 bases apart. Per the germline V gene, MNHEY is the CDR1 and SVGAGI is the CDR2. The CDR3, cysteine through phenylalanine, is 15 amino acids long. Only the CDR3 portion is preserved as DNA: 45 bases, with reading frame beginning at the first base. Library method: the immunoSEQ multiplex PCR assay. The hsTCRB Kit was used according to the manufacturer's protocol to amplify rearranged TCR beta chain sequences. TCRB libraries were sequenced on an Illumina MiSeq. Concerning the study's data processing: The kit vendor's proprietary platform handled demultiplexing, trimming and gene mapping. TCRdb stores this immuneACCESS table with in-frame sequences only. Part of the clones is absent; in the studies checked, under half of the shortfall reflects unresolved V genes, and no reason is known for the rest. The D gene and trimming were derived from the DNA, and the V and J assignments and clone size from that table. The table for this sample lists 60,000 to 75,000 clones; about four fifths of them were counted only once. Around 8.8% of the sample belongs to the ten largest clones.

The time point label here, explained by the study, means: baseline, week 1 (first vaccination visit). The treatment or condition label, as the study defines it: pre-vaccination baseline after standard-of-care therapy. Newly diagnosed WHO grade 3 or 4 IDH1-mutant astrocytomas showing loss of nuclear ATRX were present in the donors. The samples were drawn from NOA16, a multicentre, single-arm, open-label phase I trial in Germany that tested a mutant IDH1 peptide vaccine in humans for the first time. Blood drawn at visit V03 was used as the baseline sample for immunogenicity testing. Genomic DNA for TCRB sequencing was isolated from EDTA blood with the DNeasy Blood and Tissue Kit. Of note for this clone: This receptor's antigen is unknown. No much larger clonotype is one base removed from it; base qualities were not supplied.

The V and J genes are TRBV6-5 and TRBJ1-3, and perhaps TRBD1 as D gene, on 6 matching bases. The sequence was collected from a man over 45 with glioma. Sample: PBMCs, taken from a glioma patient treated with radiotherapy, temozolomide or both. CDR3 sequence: CASTPSRGTGNTIYF. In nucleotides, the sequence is TGTGCCAGCACCCCGAGCAGGGGAACTGGAAACACCATATATTTT.